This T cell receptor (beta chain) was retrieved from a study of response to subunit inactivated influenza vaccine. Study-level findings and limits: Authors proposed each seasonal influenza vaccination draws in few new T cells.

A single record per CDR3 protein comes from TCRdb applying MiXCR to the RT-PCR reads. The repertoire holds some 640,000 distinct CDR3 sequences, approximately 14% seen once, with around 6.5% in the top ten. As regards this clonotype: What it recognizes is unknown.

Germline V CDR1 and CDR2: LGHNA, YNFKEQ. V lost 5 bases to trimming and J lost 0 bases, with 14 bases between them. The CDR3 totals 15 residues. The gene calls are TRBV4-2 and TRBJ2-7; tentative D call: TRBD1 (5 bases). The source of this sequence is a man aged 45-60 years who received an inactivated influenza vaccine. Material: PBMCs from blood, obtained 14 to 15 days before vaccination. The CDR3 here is CASSGDSWSSYEQYF. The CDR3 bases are TGTGCCAGCAGCGGAGACAGTTGGAGCTCCTACGAGCAGTACTTC.